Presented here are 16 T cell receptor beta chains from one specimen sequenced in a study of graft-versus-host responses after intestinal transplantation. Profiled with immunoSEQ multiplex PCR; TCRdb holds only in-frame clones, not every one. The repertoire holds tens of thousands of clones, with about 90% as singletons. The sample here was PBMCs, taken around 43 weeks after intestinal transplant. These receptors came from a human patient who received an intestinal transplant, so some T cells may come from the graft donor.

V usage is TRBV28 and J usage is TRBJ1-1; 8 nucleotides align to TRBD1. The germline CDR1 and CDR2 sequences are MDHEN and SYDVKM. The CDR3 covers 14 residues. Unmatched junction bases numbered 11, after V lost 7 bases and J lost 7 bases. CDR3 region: CASTPQGARGEAFF. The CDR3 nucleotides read TGTGCCAGCACACCCCAGGGGGCCAGGGGTGAAGCTTTCTTT.

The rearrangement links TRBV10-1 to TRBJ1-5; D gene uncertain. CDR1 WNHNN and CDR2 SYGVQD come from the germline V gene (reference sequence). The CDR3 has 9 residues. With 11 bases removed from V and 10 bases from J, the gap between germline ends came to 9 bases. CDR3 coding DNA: TGCGCCTGCGGGTCCCCCCAGCATTTT. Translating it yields CACGSPQHF.

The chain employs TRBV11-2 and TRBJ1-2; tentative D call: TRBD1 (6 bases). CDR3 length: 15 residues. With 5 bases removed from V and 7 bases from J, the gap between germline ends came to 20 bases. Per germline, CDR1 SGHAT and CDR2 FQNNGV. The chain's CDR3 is CASSHHRGMIGGYTF. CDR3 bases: TGTGCCAGCAGCCACCATAGGGGGATGATAGGTGGCTACACCTTC.

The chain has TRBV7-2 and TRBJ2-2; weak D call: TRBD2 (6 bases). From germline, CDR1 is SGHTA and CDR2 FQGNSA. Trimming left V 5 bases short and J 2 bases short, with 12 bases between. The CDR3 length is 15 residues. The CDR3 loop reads CASSGGGVNTGELFF. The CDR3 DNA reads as TGTGCCAGCAGCGGCGGAGGGGTCAACACCGGGGAGCTGTTTTTT.

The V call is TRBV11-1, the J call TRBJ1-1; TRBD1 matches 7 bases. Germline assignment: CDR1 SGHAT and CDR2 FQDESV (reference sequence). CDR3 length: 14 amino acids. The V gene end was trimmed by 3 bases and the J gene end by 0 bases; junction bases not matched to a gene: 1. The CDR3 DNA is TGTGCCAGCAGCTTGGGGACAGTGAACACTGAAGCTTTCTTT. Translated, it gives CASSLGTVNTEAFF. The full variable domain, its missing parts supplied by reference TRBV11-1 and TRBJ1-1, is EAEVAQSPRYKITEKSQAVAFWCDPISGHATLYWYRQILGQGPELLVQFQDESVVDDSQLPKDRFSAERLKGVDSTLKIQPAELGDSAMYLCASSLGTVNTEAFFGQGTRLTVV.

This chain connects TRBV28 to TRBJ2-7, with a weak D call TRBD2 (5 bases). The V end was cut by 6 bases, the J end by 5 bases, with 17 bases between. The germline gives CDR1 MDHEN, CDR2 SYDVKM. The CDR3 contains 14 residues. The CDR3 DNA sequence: TGTGCCAGCAGCTCTCCCGGACTGTCCCACGAGCAGTACTTC. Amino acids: CASSSPGLSHEQYF.

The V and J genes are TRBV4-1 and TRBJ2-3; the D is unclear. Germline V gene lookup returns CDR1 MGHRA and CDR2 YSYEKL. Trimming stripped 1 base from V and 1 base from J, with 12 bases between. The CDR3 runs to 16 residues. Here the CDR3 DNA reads TGCGCCAGCAGCCAAGGAGGCGGACCTGGCACAGATACGCAGTATTTT. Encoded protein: CASSQGGGPGTDTQYF.

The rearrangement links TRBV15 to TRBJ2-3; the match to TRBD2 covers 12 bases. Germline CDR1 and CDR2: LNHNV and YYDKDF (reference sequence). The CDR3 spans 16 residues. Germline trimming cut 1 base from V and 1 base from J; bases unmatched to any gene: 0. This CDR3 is CATSRGLAGGTDTQYF. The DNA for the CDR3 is TGTGCCACCAGCAGAGGACTAGCGGGAGGCACAGATACGCAGTATTTT. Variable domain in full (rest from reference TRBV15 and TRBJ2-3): DAMVIQNPRYQVTQFGKPVTLSCSQTLNHNVMYWYQQKSSQAPKLLFHYYDKDFNNEADTPDNFQSRRPNTSFCFLDIRSPGLGDTAMYLCATSRGLAGGTDTQYFGPGTRLTVL.

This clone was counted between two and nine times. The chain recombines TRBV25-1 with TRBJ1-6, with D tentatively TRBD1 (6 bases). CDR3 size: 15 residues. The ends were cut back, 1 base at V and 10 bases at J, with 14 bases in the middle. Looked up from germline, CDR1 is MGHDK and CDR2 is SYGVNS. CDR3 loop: CASSELGGGPSPLHF. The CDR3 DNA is TGTGCCAGCAGTGAATTAGGAGGGGGTCCCTCACCCCTCCACTTT. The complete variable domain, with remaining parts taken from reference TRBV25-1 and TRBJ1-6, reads EADIYQTPRYLVIGTGKKITLECSQTMGHDKMYWYQQDPGMELHLIHYSYGVNSTEKGDLSSESTVSRIRTEHFPLTLESARPSHTSQYLCASSELGGGPSPLHFGNGTRLTVT.

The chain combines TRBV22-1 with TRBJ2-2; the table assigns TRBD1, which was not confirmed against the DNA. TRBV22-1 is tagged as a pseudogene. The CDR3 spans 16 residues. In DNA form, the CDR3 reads TGTCCTGGGAGCGCACACCGAGACAGGGACACCGGGGAGCTGTTTTTT. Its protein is CPGSAHRDRDTGELFF.

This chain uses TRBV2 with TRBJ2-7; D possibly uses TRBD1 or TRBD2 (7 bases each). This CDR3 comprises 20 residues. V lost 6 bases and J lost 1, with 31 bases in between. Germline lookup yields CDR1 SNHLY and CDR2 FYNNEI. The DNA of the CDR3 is TGTGCCAGCAGCCTACCCGATCCTTTTCCAGACAGGGAGGGATCCTACGAGCAGTACTTC. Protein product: CASSLPDPFPDREGSYEQYF.

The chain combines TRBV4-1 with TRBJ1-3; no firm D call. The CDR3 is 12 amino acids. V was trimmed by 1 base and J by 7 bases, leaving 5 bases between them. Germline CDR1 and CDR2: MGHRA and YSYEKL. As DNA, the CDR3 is TGCGCCAGCAGCCAAGTGGGGAACACCATATATTTT. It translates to CASSQVGNTIYF.

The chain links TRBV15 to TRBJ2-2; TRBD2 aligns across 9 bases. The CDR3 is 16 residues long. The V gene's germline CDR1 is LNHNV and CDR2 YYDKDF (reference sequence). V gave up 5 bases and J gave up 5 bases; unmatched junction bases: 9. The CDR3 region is CATSEERGAGTGELFF. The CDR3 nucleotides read TGTGCCACCAGCGAGGAGCGGGGGGCGGGAACCGGGGAGCTGTTTTTT. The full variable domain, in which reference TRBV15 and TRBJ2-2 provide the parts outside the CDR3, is DAMVIQNPRYQVTQFGKPVTLSCSQTLNHNVMYWYQQKSSQAPKLLFHYYDKDFNNEADTPDNFQSRRPNTSFCFLDIRSPGLGDTAMYLCATSEERGAGTGELFFGEGSRLTVL.

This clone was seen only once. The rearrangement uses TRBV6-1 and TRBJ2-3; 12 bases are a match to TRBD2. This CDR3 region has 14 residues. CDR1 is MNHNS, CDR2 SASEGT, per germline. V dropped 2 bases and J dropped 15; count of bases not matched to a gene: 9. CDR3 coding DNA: TGTGCCAGCAGTGAAAGGACTAGCGGGACCCGGCCTTATTTT. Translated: CASSERTSGTRPYF.

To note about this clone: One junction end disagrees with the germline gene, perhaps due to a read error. The CDR3 DNA reads TGTGCCAGCAGCGTAGCTAGCCAGAATGGAAAACTGTTTTTT. As protein: CASSVASQNGKLFF. The chain links TRBV9 to TRBJ1-4, with unresolved D. CDR1 SGDLS and CDR2 YYNGEE come from the germline V gene. The CDR3 is 14 residues long.

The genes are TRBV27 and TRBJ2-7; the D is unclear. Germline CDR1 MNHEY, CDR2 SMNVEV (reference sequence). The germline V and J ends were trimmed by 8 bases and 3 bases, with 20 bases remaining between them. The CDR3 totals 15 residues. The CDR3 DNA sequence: TGTGCCAGCGGGGTACGCACACAGTCTAGCTACGAGCAGTACTTC. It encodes CASGVRTQSSYEQYF.